These T cell receptor beta chains were read from a single sample in a study of CD8+ T cells in alopecia areata. Only in-frame clones appear in the TCRdb table, and some are missing; sequencing was by immunoSEQ multiplex PCR. The table shows fewer than 150,000 clones, with 80% to 90% occurring only once. This sample comprised CD8+ T cells sorted from blood, obtained at week 4, from a patient treated with tofacitinib. The receptor set was obtained from a human donor with alopecia areata. The CDR3 runs from the conserved cysteine through the conserved F or W. Fields, in order: J gene, V gene, clone size, CDR3 protein. A row's size may be missing; if present it is once, few, many or a size class.

j_gene: TRBJ1-1; v_gene: TRBV7-2; abundance: .; CDR3aa: CASSSRTAMNTEAFF
j_gene: TRBJ2-3; v_gene: TRBV7-9; abundance: few; CDR3aa: CASSRTGLAGWTDTQYF
j_gene: TRBJ2-1; v_gene: TRBV2; abundance: .; CDR3aa: CASSEGTSGGNEQFF
j_gene: TRBJ2-7; v_gene: TRBV4-1; abundance: .; CDR3aa: CASSQEEGQIYEQYF
j_gene: TRBJ2-3; v_gene: TRBV6-5; abundance: .; CDR3aa: CASSYGAGDPDTQYF
j_gene: TRBJ2-7; v_gene: TRBV11-2; abundance: .; CDR3aa: CASSDGTSEQYF
j_gene: TRBJ2-1; v_gene: TRBV5-1; abundance: .; CDR3aa: CASSLKGSSSYNEQFF
j_gene: TRBJ2-7; v_gene: TRBV7-9; abundance: .; CDR3aa: CASSLEDRERIDEQYF
j_gene: TRBJ2-1; v_gene: TRBV2; abundance: .; CDR3aa: CASSESPSGTHNEQFF
j_gene: TRBJ2-1; v_gene: TRBV29-1; abundance: once; CDR3aa: CSVEVTGQGAYEQFF
j_gene: TRBJ2-3; v_gene: TRBV4-3; abundance: .; CDR3aa: CASSQDRGEVTDTQYF